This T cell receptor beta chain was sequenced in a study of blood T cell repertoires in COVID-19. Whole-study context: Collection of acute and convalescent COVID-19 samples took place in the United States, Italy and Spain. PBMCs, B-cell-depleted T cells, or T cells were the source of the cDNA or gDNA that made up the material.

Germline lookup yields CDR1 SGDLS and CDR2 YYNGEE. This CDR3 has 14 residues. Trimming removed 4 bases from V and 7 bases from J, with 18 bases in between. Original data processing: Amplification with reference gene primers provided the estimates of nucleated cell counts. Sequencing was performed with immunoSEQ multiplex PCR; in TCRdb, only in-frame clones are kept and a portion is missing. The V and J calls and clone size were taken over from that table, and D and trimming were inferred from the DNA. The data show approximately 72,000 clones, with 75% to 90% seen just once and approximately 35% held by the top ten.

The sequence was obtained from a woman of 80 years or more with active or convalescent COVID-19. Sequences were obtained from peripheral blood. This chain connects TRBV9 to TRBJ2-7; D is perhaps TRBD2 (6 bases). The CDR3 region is CASSRDSRAREQYF. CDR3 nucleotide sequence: TGTGCCAGCAGCAGGGACTCCCGAGCTCGGGAGCAGTACTTC.